The next 5 T cell receptor beta chains were all read from a single sample in a study of blood T cell repertoires in COVID-19. The method was immunoSEQ multiplex PCR; TCRdb's version includes in-frame clones alone and lacks a portion of them. The sample lists approximately 140,000 clones, approximately 84% occurring once. Sequencing was carried out using peripheral blood. The receptors here all came from a man aged 65 to 79 with acute or convalescent COVID-19.

This chain links TRBV6-5 with TRBJ1-2; 8 bases fit TRBD1. Germline V gene data show CDR1 as MNHEY and CDR2 as SVGAGI. This CDR3 is 15 amino acids long. Trimming removed 7 bases from V and 4 bases from J; junction bases left unmatched: 11. The CDR3: CASTYDGQGVYGYTF. CDR3 in DNA: TGTGCCAGCACCTACGACGGACAGGGCGTCTATGGCTACACCTTC.

The chain couples TRBV19 to TRBJ2-1; 9 bases match TRBD2. V lost 7 bases and J lost 6; bases outside the gene matches: 10. From germline, CDR1 is LNHDA and CDR2 SQIVND (reference sequence). The CDR3 sequence is 15 residues long. CDR3 region: CASIRAGGKTNEQFF. CDR3 in DNA: TGTGCCAGTATTCGAGCGGGGGGCAAAACCAATGAGCAGTTCTTC.

This chain uses TRBV7-9 with TRBJ2-5; weak D call: TRBD1 (5 bases). From germline, CDR1 is SEHNR and CDR2 FQNEAQ (reference sequence). V was clipped by 5 bases and J by 2 bases, with 9 bases between them. The CDR3 runs 13 residues. The CDR3 DNA reads TGTGCCAGCAGCGTGACAGCTCAAGAGACCCAGTACTTC. This sequence encodes CASSVTAQETQYF.

The chain combines TRBV5-1 with TRBJ2-1, with 8 positions matching TRBD2. The germline V gene encodes CDR1 SGHRS and CDR2 YFSETQ. V shed 3 bases and J 8 bases; nucleotides not matched to a gene: 10. The CDR3 runs 15 residues. The CDR3 sequence is CASSSVSAGVDEQFF. CDR3 DNA: TGCGCCAGCAGCTCGGTTTCAGCGGGAGTCGATGAGCAGTTCTTC.

The chain has TRBV11-2 and TRBJ1-1; no clear D. The germline CDR1 and CDR2 sequences are SGHAT and FQNNGV. Trimming took off 5 bases at V and 3 bases at J, with 13 bases between the two ends. This CDR3 is built from 14 residues. The CDR3 here is CASSPPAGYTEAFF. The CDR3 bases are TGTGCCAGCAGCCCCCCGGCGGGATACACTGAAGCTTTCTTT.